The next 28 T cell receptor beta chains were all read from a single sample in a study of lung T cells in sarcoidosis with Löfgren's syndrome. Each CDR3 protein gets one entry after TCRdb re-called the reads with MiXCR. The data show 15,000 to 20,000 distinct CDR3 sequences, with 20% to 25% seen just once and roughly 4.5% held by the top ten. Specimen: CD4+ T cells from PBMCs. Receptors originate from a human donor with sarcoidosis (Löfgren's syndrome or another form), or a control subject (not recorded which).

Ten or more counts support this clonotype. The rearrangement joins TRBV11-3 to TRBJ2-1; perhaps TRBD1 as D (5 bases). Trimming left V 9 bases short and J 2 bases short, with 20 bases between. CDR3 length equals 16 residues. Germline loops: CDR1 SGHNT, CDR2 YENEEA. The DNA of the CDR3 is TGTGCCAGTACGAATAGGGGCAATAGGCCCTACAATGAGCAGTTCTTC. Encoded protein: CASTNRGNRPYNEQFF.

CDR3: CASSHMSSEQYF. The CDR3 region has the DNA TGTGCCAGCAGCCACATGAGCAGCGAGCAGTACTTC. The chain links TRBV3-1 to TRBJ2-7; D is unresolved. The CDR3 runs to 12 residues. V was pared by 3 bases and J by 6 bases, with 9 bases between. CDR1 LGHDT and CDR2 YNNKEL come from the germline V gene (reference sequence).

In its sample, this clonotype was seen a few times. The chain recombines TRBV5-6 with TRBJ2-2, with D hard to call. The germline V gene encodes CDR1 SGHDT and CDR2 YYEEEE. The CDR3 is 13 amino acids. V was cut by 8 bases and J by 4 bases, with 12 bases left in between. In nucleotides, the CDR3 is TGTGCCAGTTTGGACGAGGTCACCGGGGAGCTGTTTTTT. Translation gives CASLDEVTGELFF.

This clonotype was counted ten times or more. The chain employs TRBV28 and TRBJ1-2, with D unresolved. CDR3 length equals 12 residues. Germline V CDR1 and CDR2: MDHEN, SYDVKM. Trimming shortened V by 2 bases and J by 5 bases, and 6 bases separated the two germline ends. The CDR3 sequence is CASSLRAYGYTF. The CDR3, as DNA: TGTGCCAGCAGTTTAAGGGCGTATGGCTACACCTTC.

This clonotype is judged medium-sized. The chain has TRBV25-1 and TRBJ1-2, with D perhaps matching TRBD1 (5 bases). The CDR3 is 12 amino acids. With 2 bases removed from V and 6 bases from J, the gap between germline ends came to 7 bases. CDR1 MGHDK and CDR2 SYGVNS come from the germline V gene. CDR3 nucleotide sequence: TGTGCCAGCAGTGAAGTAGGGGATGGCTACACCTTC. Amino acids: CASSEVGDGYTF.

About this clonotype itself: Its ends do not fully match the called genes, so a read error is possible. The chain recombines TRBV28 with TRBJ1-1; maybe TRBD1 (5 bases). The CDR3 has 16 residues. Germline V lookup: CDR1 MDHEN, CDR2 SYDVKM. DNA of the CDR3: TGTGGCAGCAGTTTTCTAGCAGGGCCCCTGAACACTGGAGCTTTCTTT. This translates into CGSSFLAGPLNTGAFF.

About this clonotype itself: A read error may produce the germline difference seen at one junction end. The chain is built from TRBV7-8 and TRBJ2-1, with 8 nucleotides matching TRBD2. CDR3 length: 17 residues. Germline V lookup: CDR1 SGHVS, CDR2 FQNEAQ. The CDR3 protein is CASSQYPLREGYNERFF. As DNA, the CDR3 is TGTGCCAGCAGCCAATACCCCCTCCGGGAGGGGTACAATGAGCGGTTCTTC. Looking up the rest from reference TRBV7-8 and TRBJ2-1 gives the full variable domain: GAGVSQSPRYKVAKRGQDVALRCDPISGHVSLFWYQQALGQGPEFLTYFQNEAQLDKSGLPSDRFFAERPEGSVSTLKIQRTQQEDSAVYLCASSQYPLREGYNERFFGPGTRLTVL.

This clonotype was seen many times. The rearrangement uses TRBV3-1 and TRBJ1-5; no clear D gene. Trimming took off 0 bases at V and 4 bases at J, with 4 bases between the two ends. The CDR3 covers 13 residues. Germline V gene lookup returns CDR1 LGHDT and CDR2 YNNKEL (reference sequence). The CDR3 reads CASSQDRNQPQHF. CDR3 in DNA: TGTGCCAGCAGCCAAGATCGAAATCAGCCCCAGCATTTT. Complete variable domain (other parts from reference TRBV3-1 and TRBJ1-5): DTAVSQTPKYLVTQMGNDKSIKCEQNLGHDTMYWYKQDSKKFLKIMFSYNNKELIINETVPNRFSPKSPDKAHLNLHINSLELGDSAVYFCASSQDRNQPQHFGDGTRLSIL.

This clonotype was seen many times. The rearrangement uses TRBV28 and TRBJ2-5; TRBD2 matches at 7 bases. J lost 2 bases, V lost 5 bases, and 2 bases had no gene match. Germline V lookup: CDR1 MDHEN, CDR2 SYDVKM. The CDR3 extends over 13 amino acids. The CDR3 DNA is TGTGCCAGCAGTAGCGGGAAACAAGAGACCCAGTACTTC. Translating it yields CASSSGKQETQYF.

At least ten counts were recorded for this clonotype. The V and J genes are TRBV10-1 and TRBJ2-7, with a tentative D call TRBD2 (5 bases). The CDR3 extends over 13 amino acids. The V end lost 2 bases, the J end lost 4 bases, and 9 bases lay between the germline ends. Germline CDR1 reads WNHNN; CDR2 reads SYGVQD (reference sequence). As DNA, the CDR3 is TGCGCCAGCAGTGAGAGCGGCATATACGAGCAGTACTTC. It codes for CASSESGIYEQYF.

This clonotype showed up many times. CDR3 sequence reads: CASSPRLAGVMNQQFF. In DNA form, the CDR3 reads TGTGCCAGCAGTCCACGACTAGCGGGAGTGATGAATCAGCAGTTCTTC. V and J are TRBV12-3 or TRBV12-4 and TRBJ2-1, with TRBD2 identical over 12 bases. The J segment lost 11 bases and the V segment lost 5 bases, leaving 13 bases of the junction unmatched. The CDR3 consists of 16 residues.

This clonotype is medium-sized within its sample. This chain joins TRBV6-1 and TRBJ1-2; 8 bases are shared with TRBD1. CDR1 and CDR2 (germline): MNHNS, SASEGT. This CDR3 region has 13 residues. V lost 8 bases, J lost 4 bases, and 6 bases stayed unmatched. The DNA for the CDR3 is TGTGCCAGCCACGGGGGGACAGGCTATGGCTACACCTTC. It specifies CASHGGTGYGYTF.

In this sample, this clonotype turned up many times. CDR3 nucleotides: TGTGCCAGCAGCTTAAACCCAGGACTAGCGGGGGACCGCACAGATACGCAGTATTTT. It is translated as CASSLNPGLAGDRTDTQYF. The gene calls are TRBV7-2 and TRBJ2-3; 13 bases align to TRBD2. Per the germline V gene, CDR1 is SGHTA and CDR2 is FQGNSA. The CDR3 is 19 amino acids. V lost 2 bases, J lost 1 base, and 9 bases stayed unmatched.

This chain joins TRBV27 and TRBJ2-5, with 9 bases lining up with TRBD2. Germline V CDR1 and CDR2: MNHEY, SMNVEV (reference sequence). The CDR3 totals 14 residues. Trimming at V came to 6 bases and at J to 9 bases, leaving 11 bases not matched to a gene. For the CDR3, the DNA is TGTGCCAGCAGAATAGCGGGGGTCCAAGAAGCCCAGTACTTC. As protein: CASRIAGVQEAQYF.

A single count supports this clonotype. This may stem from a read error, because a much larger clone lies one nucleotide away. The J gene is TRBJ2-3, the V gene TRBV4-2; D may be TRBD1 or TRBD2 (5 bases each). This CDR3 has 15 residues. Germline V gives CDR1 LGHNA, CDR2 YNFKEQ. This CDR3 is CASSQDERATGTQYF. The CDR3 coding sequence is TGTGCCAGCAGCCAAGATGAGAGGGCCACAGGTACGCAGTATTTT.

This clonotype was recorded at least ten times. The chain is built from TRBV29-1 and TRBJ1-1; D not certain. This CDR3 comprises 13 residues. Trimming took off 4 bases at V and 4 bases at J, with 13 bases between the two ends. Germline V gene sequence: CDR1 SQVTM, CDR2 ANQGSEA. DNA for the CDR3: TGCAGCGTTGCATTGGTACCCGGCACTGAAGCTTTCTTT. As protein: CSVALVPGTEAFF. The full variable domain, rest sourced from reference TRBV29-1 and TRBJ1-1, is SAVISQKPSRDICQRGTSLTIQCQVDSQVTMMFWYRQQPGQSLTLIATANQGSEATYESGFVIDKFPISRPNLTFSTLTVSNMSPEDSSIYLCSVALVPGTEAFFGQGTRLTVV.

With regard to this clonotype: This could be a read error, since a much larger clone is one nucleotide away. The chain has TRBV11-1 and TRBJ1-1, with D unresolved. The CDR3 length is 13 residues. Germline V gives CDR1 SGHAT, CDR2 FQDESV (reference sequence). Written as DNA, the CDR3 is TGTGCCAGCAGCAAACAGTTGAACACTGAATCTTTCTTT. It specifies CASSKQLNTESFF. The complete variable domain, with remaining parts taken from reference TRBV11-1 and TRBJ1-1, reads EAEVAQSPRYKITEKSQAVAFWCDPISGHATLYWYRQILGQGPELLVQFQDESVVDDSQLPKDRFSAERLKGVDSTLKIQPAELGDSAMYLCASSKQLNTESFFGQGTRLTVV.

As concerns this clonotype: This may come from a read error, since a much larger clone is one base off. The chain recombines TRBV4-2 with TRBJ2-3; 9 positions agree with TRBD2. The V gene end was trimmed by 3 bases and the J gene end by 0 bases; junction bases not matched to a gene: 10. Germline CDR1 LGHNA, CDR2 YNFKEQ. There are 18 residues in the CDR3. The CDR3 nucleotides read TGTGCCAGCAGCCATGCTAGCGGGGTGCAAACTAGCACAGATACGCAGTATTTT. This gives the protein CASSHASGVQTSTDTQYF.

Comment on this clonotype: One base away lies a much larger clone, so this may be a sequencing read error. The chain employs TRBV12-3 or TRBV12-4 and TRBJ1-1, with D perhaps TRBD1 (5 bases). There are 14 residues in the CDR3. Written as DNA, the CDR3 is TGTGTCAGCAAGAGGGCCCCGGGGCCGTGGGAAGCTTTCTTT. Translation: CVSKRAPGPWEAFF.

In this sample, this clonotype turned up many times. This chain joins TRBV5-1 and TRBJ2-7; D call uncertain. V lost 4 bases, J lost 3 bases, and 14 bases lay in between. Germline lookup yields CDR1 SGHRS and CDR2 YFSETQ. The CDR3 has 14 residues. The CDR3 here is CASSSEAPGYEQYF. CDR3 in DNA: TGCGCCAGCAGCAGCGAGGCCCCGGGCTACGAGCAGTACTTC. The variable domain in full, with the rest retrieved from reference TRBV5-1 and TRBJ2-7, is KAGVTQTPRYLIKTRGQQVTLSCSPISGHRSVSWYQQTPGQGLQFLFEYFSETQRNKGNFPGRFSGRQFSNSRSEMNVSTLELGDSALYLCASSSEAPGYEQYFGPGTRLTVT.

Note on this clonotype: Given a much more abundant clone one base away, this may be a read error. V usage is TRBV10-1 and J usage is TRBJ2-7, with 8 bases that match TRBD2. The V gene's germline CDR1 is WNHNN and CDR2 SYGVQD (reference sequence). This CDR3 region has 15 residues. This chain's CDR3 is CASSKSTAGAGERYF. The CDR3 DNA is TGCGCCAGCAGTAAATCGACAGCGGGAGCGGGAGAGCGGTACTTC.

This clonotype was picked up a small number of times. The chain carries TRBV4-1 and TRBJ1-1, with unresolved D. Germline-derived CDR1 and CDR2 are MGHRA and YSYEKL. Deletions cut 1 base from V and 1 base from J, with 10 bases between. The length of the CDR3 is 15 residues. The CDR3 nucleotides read TGCGCCAGCAGCCAAGGGGCTAATCCGAACACTGAAGCTTTCTTT. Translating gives CASSQGANPNTEAFF.

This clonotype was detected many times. The CDR3 nucleotides are TGTGCCAGCAGTGAATATGCTCGGAGCCAAGAGACCCAGTACTTC. It is translated as CASSEYARSQETQYF. The chain is built from TRBV25-1 and TRBJ2-5; D call uncertain. The CDR3 has 15 amino acids. The V gene's germline CDR1 is MGHDK and CDR2 SYGVNS. Trimming took off 0 bases at V and 1 base at J, with 9 bases between the two ends.

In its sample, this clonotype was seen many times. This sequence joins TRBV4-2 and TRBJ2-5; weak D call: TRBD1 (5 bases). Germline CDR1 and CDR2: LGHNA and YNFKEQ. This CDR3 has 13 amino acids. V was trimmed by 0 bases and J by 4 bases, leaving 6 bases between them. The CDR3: CASSQEGVETQYF. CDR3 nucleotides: TGTGCCAGCAGCCAAGAAGGGGTAGAGACCCAGTACTTC.

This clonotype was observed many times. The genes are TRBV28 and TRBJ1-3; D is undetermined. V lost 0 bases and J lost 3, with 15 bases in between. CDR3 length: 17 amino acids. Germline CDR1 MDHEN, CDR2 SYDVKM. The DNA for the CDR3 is TGTGCCAGCAGTTTATGGGCGCGAGGTTTGGGTGGAAACACCATATATTTT. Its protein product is CASSLWARGLGGNTIYF.

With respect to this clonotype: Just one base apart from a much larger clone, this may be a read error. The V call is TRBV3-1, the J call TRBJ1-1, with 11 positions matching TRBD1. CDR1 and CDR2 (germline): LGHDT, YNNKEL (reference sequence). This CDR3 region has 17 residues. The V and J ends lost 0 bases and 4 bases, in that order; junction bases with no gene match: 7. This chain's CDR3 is CASSQDSRTGGRTEAFF. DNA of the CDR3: TGTGCCAGCAGCCAAGATAGTAGGACAGGGGGCCGCACTGAAGCTTTCTTT.

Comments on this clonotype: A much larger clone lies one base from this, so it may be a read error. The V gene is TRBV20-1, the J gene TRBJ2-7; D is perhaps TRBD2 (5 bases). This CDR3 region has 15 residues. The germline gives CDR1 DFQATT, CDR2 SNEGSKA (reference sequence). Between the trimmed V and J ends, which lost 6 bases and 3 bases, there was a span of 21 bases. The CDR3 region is CSAHASLRGNYEQYF. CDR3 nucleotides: TGCAGTGCCCATGCCTCACTTCGGGGTAACTACGAGCAGTACTTC.

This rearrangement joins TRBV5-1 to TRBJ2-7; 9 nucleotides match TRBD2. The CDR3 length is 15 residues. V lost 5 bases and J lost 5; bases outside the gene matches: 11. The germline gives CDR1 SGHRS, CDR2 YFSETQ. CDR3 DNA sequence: TGCGCCAGCAGTAATAGCGGGAGCAGCGTCCACGAGCAGTACTTC. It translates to CASSNSGSSVHEQYF.